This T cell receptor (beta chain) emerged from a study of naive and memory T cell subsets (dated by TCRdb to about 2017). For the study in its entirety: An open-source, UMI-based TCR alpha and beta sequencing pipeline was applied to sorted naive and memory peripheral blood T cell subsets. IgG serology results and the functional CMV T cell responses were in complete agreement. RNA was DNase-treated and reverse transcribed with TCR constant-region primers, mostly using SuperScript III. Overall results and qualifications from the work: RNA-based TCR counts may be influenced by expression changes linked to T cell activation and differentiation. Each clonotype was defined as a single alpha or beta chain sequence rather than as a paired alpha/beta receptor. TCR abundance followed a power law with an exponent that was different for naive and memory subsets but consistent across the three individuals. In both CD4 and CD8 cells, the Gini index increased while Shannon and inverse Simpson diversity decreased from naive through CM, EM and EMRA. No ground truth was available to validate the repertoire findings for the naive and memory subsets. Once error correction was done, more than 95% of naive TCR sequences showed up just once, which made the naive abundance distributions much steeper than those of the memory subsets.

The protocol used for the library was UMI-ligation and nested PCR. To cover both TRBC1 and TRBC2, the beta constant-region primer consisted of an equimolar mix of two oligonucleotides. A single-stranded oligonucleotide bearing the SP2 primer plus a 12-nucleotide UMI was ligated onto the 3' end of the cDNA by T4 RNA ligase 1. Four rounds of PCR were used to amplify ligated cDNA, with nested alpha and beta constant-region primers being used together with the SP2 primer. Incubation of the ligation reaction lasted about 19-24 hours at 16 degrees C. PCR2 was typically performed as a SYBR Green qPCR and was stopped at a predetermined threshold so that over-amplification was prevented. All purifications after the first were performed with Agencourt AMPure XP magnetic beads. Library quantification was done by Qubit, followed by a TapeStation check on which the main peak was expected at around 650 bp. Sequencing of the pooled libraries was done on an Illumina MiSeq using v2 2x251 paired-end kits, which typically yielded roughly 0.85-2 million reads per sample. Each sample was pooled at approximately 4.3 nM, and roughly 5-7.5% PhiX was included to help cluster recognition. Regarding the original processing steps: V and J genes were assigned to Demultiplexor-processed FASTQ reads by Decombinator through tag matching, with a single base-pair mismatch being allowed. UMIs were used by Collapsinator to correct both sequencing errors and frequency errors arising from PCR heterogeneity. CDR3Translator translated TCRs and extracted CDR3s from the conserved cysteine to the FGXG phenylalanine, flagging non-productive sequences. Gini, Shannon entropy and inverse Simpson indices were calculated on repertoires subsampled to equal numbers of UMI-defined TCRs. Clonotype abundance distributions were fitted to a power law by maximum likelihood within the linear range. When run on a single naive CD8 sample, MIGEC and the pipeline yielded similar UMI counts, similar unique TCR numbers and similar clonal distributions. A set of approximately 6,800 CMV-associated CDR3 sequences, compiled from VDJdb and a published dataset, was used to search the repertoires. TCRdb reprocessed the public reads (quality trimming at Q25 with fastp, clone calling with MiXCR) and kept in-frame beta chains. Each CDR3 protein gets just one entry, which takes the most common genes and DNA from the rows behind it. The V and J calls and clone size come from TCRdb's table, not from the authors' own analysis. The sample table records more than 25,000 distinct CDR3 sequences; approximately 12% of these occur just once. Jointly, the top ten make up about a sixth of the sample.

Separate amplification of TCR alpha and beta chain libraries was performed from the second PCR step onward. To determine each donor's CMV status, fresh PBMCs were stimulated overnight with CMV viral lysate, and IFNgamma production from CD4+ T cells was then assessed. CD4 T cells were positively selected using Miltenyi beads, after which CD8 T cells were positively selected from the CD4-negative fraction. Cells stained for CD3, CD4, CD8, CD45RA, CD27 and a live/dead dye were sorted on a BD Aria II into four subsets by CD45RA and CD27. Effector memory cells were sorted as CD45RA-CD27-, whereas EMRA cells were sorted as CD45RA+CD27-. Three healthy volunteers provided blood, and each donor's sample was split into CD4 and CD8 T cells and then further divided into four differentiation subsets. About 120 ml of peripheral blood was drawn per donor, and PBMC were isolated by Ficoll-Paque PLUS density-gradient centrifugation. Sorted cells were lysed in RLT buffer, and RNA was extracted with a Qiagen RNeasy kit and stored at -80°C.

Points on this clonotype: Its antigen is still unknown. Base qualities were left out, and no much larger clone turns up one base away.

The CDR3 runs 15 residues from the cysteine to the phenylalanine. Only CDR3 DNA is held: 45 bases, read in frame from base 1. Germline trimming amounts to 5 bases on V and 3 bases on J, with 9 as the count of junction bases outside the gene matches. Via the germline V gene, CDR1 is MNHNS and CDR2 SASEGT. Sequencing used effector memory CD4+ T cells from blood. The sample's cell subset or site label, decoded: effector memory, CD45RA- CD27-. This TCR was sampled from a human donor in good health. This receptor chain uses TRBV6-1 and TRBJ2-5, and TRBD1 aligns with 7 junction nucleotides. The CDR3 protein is CASSPQGIGKETQYF. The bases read TGTGCCAGCAGTCCACAGGGGATCGGCAAAGAGACCCAGTACTTC.